This T cell receptor (beta chain) appears in the sequencing data of a study of T cell responses to AZD1222 COVID-19 vaccine. Study observations and caveats: There were mostly white British donors and more females than males, and clonal diversity was possibly underestimated. When two AZD1222 doses had been given, Spike-specific TCR breadth and depth rose. Baseline seropositives among AZD1222 recipients totaled only five to seven.

Germline CDR1 and CDR2: MGHRA and YSYEKL. Trimming shortened V by 0 bases and J by 5 bases, and 11 bases separated the two germline ends. This CDR3 has 14 residues. Sequencing used immunoSEQ multiplex PCR; TCRdb keeps in-frame clones, though not all of them. The sample contains 90,000 to 120,000 clones, 89% of which appear only once. As for this clone: Its antigen remains unidentified.

V usage is TRBV4-1 and J usage is TRBJ2-7; D is possibly TRBD2 (6 bases). This TCR was sampled from an adult in good health. This material consisted of peripheral blood, taken on day 0 of AZD1222 vaccination. CDR3 in amino acids: CASSQDSAGNEQYF. The DNA for the CDR3 is TGCGCCAGCAGCCAAGATAGTGCGGGGAACGAGCAGTACTTC.